This TCR beta chain comes out of a study of T cell clones after liver transplantation. Study-level background: Third-party-reactive TCRbeta sequences from pre-transplant mixed lymphocyte reactions served as antigen-independent comparators. Study results and limitations: Conclusions were preliminary, with small, heterogeneous patient groups.

Germline values: CDR1 SGHNT, CDR2 YENEEA. The CDR3 has 16 amino acids. V shed 0 bases and J shed 4 bases, with 15 bases lying between them. Profiled with immunoSEQ multiplex PCR; TCRdb holds only in-frame clones, not every one. The repertoire has 68,000 or so clones, 80% to 95% of them found once; the top ten carry 0.8% to 1%. With regard to this clone: What it binds is not known.

Unstimulated PBMCs were sorted into CD3+CD4+ and CD3+CD8+ populations. The chain joins TRBV11-3 to TRBJ1-1, with D unclear. The sequenced sample was CD4+ T cells from blood, obtained less than 28 months after liver transplant. The sequence was obtained from a human patient who received a liver transplant. Some T cells may have originated in the graft donor. The CDR3 DNA follows: TGTGCCAGCAGCTTAGACTCGATGGTCCCCACCACTGAAGCTTTCTTT. This encodes CASSLDSMVPTTEAFF. The entire variable domain, with the rest obtained from reference TRBV11-3 and TRBJ1-1, is as follows: EAGVVQSPRYKIIEKKQPVAFWCNPISGHNTLYWYLQNLGQGPELLIRYENEEAVDDSQLPKDRFSAERLKGVDSTLKIQPAELGDSAVYLCASSLDSMVPTTEAFFGQGTRLTVV.